These 3 T cell receptor beta chains originate from one sample sequenced in a study of blood T cell repertoires in COVID-19. Sequencing used immunoSEQ multiplex PCR; TCRdb keeps in-frame clones, though not all of them. The data hold around 100,000 clones, with about 89% observed a single time. The specimen was peripheral blood. Every receptor here comes from a woman aged 55-69 years with acute or convalescent COVID-19.

V usage is TRBV7-2 and J usage is TRBJ1-6, with 9 bases identical to TRBD1. V trimming: 5 bases; J trimming: 7 bases; junction bases outside the gene matches: 9. The CDR3 runs 16 residues. From germline, CDR1 is SGHTA and CDR2 FQGNSA. The CDR3, as DNA: TGTGCCAGCAGCGTACGCGGGACAGGGTTGAATTCACCCCTCCACTTT. Its protein product is CASSVRGTGLNSPLHF.

The chain carries TRBV28 and TRBJ2-7; no definite D call. The CDR3 totals 14 residues. From germline, CDR1 is MDHEN and CDR2 SYDVKM. The ends were cut back, 6 bases at V and 3 bases at J, with 15 bases in the middle. The CDR3 region is CASSPNLLGYEQYF. CDR3 DNA: TGTGCCAGCAGCCCCAACCTCCTAGGCTACGAGCAGTACTTC.

CDR3 sequence reads: CASSPGGGLGTQYF. The CDR3 DNA reads TGCGCCAGCAGCCCCGGTGGCGGACTCGGGACCCAGTACTTC. The rearrangement uses TRBV5-1 and TRBJ2-5; perhaps TRBD2 as D (5 bases). The V end was cut by 4 bases, the J end by 7 bases, with 17 bases between. Germline V CDR1 and CDR2: SGHRS, YFSETQ. The CDR3 is made up of 14 amino acids.